These 14 T cell receptor beta chains came from one sample sequenced in a study of T cells in Graves' hyperthyroidism and ophthalmopathy. Regions amplified from RNA transcripts were the TCR beta CDR3 regions. First-round RT-PCR with HTBI primers amplified the TCR CDR3 region. Using its own MiXCR run on the multiplex PCR reads, TCRdb lists one record per CDR3 protein. The repertoire includes 350,000 or so distinct CDR3 sequences, over 15% of them detected once, and 15% sits in the top ten. The sequencing sample was made of blood. The receptor set was obtained from a woman in her thirties or forties with Graves' ophthalmopathy.

This clonotype came up many times. This chain links TRBV9 with TRBJ1-1; 7 bases line up with TRBD1. Germline-derived CDR1 and CDR2 are SGDLS and YYNGEE. The J segment lost 6 bases and the V segment lost 0 bases, leaving 8 bases of the junction unmatched. This CDR3 has 15 residues. The CDR3: CASSVEAGGLAEAFF. The CDR3 DNA reads TGTGCCAGCAGCGTAGAGGCAGGGGGGTTGGCTGAAGCTTTCTTT.

This clonotype has ten or more counts. The CDR3 region has the DNA TGTGCCAGCAACTTACTAGCGTCCTACGAGCAGTACTTC. This translates into CASNLLASYEQYF. The chain joins TRBV6-5 to TRBJ2-7, with TRBD2 matching over 7 bases. CDR3 size: 13 residues. Per germline, CDR1 MNHEY and CDR2 SVGAGI. With V trimmed by 7 bases and J by 1 base, 4 bases remained unmatched.

This clonotype occurred many times. The V and J genes are TRBV7-8 and TRBJ2-2; possible D gene TRBD2, 6 bases. Germline loops: CDR1 SGHVS, CDR2 FQNEAQ. V lost 5 bases and J 2 bases, leaving 21 bases between the germline ends. CDR3 length: 18 residues. The CDR3 DNA follows: TGTGCCAGCAGCCGGTCCCCGGTGAGGGAGGTAAACACCGGGGAGCTGTTTTTT. Its translation: CASSRSPVREVNTGELFF.

This clonotype was counted at least ten times. The gene calls are TRBV5-1 and TRBJ1-2; D gene uncertain. This CDR3 has 14 residues. The germline CDR1 and CDR2 sequences are SGHRS and YFSETQ. Deletions cut 5 bases from V and 1 base from J, with 12 bases between. The CDR3 DNA reads TGCGCCAGCAGTTCTGACACCCTTAACTATGGCTACACCTTC. Translation gives CASSSDTLNYGYTF.

This clonotype was recorded at least ten times. This chain connects TRBV13 to TRBJ2-5; 9 nucleotides line up with TRBD1. V shed 5 bases and J 5 bases; nucleotides not matched to a gene: 9. The CDR3 runs to 15 residues. Germline V lookup: CDR1 PRHDT, CDR2 FYEKMQ (reference sequence). CDR3 in amino acids: CASSPGGQGKETQYF. In DNA form, the CDR3 reads TGTGCCAGCAGCCCCGGGGGACAGGGCAAGGAGACCCAGTACTTC. Variable domain in full (rest from reference TRBV13 and TRBJ2-5): AAGVIQSPRHLIKEKRETATLKCYPIPRHDTVYWYQQGPGQDPQFLISFYEKMQSDKGSIPDRFSAQQFSDYHSELNMSSLELGDSALYFCASSPGGQGKETQYFGPGTRLLVL.

Many counts were recorded for this clonotype. The V gene is TRBV28, the J gene TRBJ2-1; a weak D match, TRBD1 (5 bases). The CDR3 loop spans 12 amino acids. The ends were cut back, 6 bases at V and 7 bases at J, with 10 bases in the middle. CDR1 is MDHEN and CDR2 is SYDVKM in the germline V gene. The CDR3 here is CASRPTVNEQFF. CDR3 DNA sequence: TGTGCCAGCAGGCCGACAGTAAATGAGCAGTTCTTC.

At least ten counts were recorded for this clonotype. This sequence joins TRBV27 and TRBJ1-5; no clear D. The CDR3 runs 16 residues. Per germline, CDR1 MNHEY and CDR2 SMNVEV (reference sequence). Trimming removed 3 bases at V and 1 base at J, with 13 bases between. CDR3 nucleotides: TGTGCCAGCAGTTTGGAAGGGTTAGGGAGCAATCAGCCCCAGCATTTT. It specifies CASSLEGLGSNQPQHF.

This clonotype has ten or more counts. The J gene is TRBJ2-2, the V gene TRBV6-5; 13 bases line up with TRBD2. In germline, CDR1 is MNHEY, CDR2 SVGAGI. Trimming at V came to 2 bases and at J to 4 bases, leaving 1 base not matched to a gene. The CDR3 is 16 amino acids. CDR3 amino acids: CASSYGTSGITGELFF. CDR3 in DNA: TGTGCCAGCAGTTACGGGACTAGCGGGATCACCGGGGAGCTGTTTTTT.

Many counts were recorded for this clonotype. This chain uses TRBV11-2 with TRBJ2-7; D is uncertain. CDR3 length: 14 residues. Germline V CDR1 and CDR2: SGHAT, FQNNGV. The V end lost 1 base, the J end lost 0 bases, and 7 bases lay between the germline ends. The CDR3 coding sequence is TGTGCCAGCAGCTTAGTGTCCCCCTCCTACGAGCAGTACTTC. Amino acids: CASSLVSPSYEQYF.

This clonotype has only a few counts. V gene TRBV5-1 combines with J gene TRBJ2-6; D may be TRBD1 (6 bases). The CDR3 runs to 17 residues. Germline V gene data show CDR1 as SGHRS and CDR2 as YFSETQ. V shed 4 bases and J shed 2 bases, with 16 bases lying between them. CDR3 nucleotide sequence: TGCGCCAGCAGCCCCCTACAGGGTTTCACTGGGGCCAACGTCCTGACTTTC. Protein product: CASSPLQGFTGANVLTF.

The chain uses TRBV12-5 and TRBJ1-2; no reliable D call. V lost 2 bases to trimming and J lost 7 bases, with 8 bases between them. The germline gives CDR1 LGHNT, CDR2 FRNRAP. The CDR3 has 12 amino acids. CDR3 amino acids: CASGLPTFGYTF. In nucleotides, the CDR3 is TGTGCTAGTGGTTTGCCTACATTTGGCTACACCTTC. Based on the CDR3 plus reference TRBV12-5 and TRBJ1-2, the full variable domain is DARVTQTPRHKVTEMGQEVTMRCQPILGHNTVFWYRQTMMQGLELLAYFRNRAPLDDSGMPKDRFSAEMPDATLATLKIQPSEPRDSAVYFCASGLPTFGYTFGSGTRLTVV.

The gene calls are TRBV7-8 and TRBJ1-2; D is unresolved. This CDR3 region has 13 residues. Germline loops: CDR1 SGHVS, CDR2 FQNEAQ. V shed 4 bases and J shed 3 bases, with 9 bases lying between them. The DNA for the CDR3 is TGTGCCAGCAGCTCCCACCCCGACTATGGCTACACCTTC. Translating gives CASSSHPDYGYTF.

This clonotype was seen at least ten times. This chain joins TRBV5-6 and TRBJ1-1; 8 nucleotides match TRBD1. The germline CDR1 and CDR2 sequences are SGHDT and YYEEEE. V was clipped by 7 bases and J by 5 bases; unmatched bases: 10. The CDR3 length is 14 residues. Here the CDR3 reads CASWYPDRETEAFF. The DNA of the CDR3 is TGTGCCAGCTGGTACCCGGACAGGGAGACTGAAGCTTTCTTT.

This clonotype came up many times. The chain has TRBV20-1 and TRBJ1-5, with 7 positions matching TRBD1. CDR1 and CDR2 (germline): DFQATT, SNEGSKA (reference sequence). V lost 3 bases, J lost 5 bases, and 7 bases stayed unmatched. The CDR3 spans 14 residues. The CDR3 DNA is TGCAGTGCTAGGGCCAGACAGGGTCATCAGCCCCAGCATTTT. This gives the protein CSARARQGHQPQHF.